The present TCR beta chain was sequenced within a study of neoadjuvant anti-PD-1 for oral cavity cancer. Time point meaning: after neoadjuvant nivolumab, at surgical resection. Using immunoSEQ multiplex PCR, the repertoire was profiled, and TCRdb retains in-frame clones only, with some absent. Of about 42,000 clones listed, about three quarters are singletons. V shed 9 bases, J shed 7 bases, and the junction held 15 bases outside the gene matches. CDR1 is LNHDA, CDR2 SQIVND, per germline (reference sequence). The CDR3 contains 15 residues. The sequences come from PBMCs, collected after nivolumab (anti-PD-1) treatment. This sequence originates from a person aged 35-80 years with oral cavity squamous cell carcinoma. The chain couples TRBV19 to TRBJ1-2; 9 bases fit TRBD1. CDR3 protein: CASKLTTGGRSGYTF. For the CDR3, the DNA is TGTGCCAGCAAACTTACCACAGGGGGCAGGAGTGGCTACACCTTC.